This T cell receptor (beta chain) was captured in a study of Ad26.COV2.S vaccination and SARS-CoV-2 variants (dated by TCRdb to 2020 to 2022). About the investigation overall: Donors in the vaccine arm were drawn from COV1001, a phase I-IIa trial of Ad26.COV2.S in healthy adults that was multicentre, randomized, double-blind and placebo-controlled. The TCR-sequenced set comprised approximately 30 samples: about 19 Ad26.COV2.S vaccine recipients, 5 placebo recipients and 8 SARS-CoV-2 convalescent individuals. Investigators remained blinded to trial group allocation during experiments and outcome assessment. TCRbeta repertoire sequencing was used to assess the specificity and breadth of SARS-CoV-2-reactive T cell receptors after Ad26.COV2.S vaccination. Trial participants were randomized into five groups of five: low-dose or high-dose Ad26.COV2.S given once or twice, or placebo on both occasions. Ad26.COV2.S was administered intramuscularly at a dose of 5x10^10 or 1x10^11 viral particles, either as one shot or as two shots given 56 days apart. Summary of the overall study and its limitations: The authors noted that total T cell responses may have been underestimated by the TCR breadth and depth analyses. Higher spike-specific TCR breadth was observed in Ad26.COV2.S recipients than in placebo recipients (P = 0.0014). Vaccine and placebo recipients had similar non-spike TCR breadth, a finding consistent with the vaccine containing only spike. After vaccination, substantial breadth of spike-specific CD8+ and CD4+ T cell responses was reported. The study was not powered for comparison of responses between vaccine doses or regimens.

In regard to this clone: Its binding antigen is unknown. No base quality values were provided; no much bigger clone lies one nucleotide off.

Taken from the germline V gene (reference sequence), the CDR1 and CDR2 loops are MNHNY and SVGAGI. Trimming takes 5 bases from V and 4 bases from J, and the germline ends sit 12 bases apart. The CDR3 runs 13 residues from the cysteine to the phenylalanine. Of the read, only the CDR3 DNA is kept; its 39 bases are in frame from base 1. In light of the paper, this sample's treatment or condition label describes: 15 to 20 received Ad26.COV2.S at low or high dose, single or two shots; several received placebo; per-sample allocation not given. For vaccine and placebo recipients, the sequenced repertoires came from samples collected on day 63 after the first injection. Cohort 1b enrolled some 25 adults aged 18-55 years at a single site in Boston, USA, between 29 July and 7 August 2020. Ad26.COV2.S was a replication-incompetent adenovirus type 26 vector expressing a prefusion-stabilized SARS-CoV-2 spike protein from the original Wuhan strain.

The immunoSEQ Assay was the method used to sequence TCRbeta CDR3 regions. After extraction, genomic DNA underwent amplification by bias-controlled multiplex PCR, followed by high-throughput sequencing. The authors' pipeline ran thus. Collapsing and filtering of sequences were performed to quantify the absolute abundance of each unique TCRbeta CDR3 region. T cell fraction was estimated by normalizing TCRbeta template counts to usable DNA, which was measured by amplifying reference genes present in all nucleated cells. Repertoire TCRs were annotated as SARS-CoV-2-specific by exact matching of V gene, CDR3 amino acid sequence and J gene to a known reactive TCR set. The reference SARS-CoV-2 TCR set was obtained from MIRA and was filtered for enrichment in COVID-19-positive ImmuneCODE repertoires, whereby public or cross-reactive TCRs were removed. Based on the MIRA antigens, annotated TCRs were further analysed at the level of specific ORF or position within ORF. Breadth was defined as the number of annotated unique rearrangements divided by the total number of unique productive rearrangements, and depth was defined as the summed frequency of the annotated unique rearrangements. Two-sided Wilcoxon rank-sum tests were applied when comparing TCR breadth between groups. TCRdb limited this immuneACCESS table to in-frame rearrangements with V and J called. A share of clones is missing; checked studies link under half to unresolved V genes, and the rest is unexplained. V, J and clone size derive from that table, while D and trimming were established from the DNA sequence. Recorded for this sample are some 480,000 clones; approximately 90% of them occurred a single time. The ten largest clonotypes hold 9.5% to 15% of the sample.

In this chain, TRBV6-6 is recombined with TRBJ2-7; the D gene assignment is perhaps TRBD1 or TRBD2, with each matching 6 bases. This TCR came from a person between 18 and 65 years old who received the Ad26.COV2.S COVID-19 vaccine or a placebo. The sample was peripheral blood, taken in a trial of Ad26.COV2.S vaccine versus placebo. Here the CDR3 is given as CASSPKGGYEQYF. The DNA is TGTGCCAGCAGTCCCAAAGGGGGGTACGAGCAGTACTTC.